This TCR beta chain was sequenced in a study of human T cells and chemical hapten exposure. Study-wide background: Skin on the upper inner arm, roughly 2 cm by roughly 2 cm in size, was sensitized with 2% DPC. Study observations and caveats: Expanded TCRs showed more large CDR3 clusters than pre-sensitization or healthy control sets.

Unique molecular identifiers were affixed to discrete cDNA molecules within the library. TCRdb passed the RACE reads through MiXCR, listing each CDR3 protein once. The table includes approximately 350,000 distinct CDR3 sequences, about 6.3% detected once. Between the trimmed V and J ends, which lost 4 bases and 6 bases, there was a span of 19 bases. This CDR3 has 15 amino acids. Germline V gene sequence: CDR1 LGHDT, CDR2 YNNKEL (reference sequence). This clonotype was counted only a few times. Antigen specificity is unknown. Time point defined: patch test 2, 6 weeks after DPC sensitization. As to treatment: therapeutic diphenylcyclopropenone sensitization with weekly scalp DPC. Prior to each patch test being applied, blood was drawn.

The rearrangement joins TRBV3-1 to TRBJ2-7; tentatively, D is TRBD1 (5 bases). The TCR sequence derives from a woman under 30 with alopecia areata. Some clones in this sample may be carry-over from other donors' samples. This specimen consisted of whole blood, obtained in connection with sensitization to the hapten diphenylcyclopropenone (DPC). CDR3 protein: CASSRSGAGLSEQYF. The CDR3 DNA sequence: TGTGCCAGCAGCCGCAGTGGGGCAGGGCTCTCCGAGCAGTACTTC.